Following are 15 T cell receptor beta chains from one sample sequenced in a study of cytomegalovirus exposure and HLA in healthy donors. PCR involved 60 Vbeta and 13 Jbeta primers. Assay used: immunoSEQ multiplex PCR; TCRdb lists only in-frame clones, some missing. This sample has 150,000 to 200,000 clones, with roughly four fifths found just once. What was sequenced was PBMCs. The source of these receptors is a woman between 18 and 29 years old in good health and CMV-seronegative.

This clone occurred a few times. The chain couples TRBV6-5 to TRBJ2-1; TRBD1 matches at 8 bases. Trimming at V came to 4 bases and at J to 3 bases, leaving 2 bases not matched to a gene. This CDR3 has 14 residues. Germline CDR1 and CDR2: MNHEY and SVGAGI. The CDR3 bases are TGTGCCAGCAGTTTGGACAGGGACTACAATGAGCAGTTCTTC. The encoded protein is CASSLDRDYNEQFF.

The chain carries TRBV11-2 and TRBJ1-2; no clear D. Germline assignment: CDR1 SGHAT and CDR2 FQNNGV. The CDR3 totals 14 residues. Trimming cost V 1 base and J 4 bases, with 10 bases left between them. This chain's CDR3 is CASSLVLRGYGYTF. CDR3 sequence (DNA): TGTGCCAGCAGCTTAGTCCTTCGGGGCTATGGCTACACCTTC.

The chain joins TRBV2 to TRBJ1-4; 7 bases agree with TRBD1. V shed 6 bases, J shed 8 bases, and the junction held 9 bases outside the gene matches. The length of the CDR3 is 14 residues. CDR1 is SNHLY and CDR2 is FYNNEI in the germline V gene. CDR3 sequence reads: CASRRTGGEEKLFF. The DNA for the CDR3 is TGTGCCAGCAGGAGGACAGGTGGGGAAGAAAAACTGTTTTTT.

This clone occurred once. The rearrangement uses TRBV7-9 and TRBJ2-5, with a possible D match to TRBD1 (5 bases). The germline V gene has CDR1 SEHNR and CDR2 FQNEAQ (reference sequence). The CDR3 is 15 residues long. Trimming shortened V by 0 bases and J by 1 base, and 9 bases separated the two germline ends. The CDR3 DNA is TGTGCCAGCAGCTTAGCTGACAGAATCCAAGAGACCCAGTACTTC. This translates into CASSLADRIQETQYF.

The chain is built from TRBV30 and TRBJ1-6, with D maybe TRBD1 (6 bases). Germline V gene sequence: CDR1 GTSNPN, CDR2 SVGIG (reference sequence). Trimming pared 3 bases from V and 10 bases from J, leaving 19 bases between. The CDR3 totals 15 residues. The CDR3 here is CAWSAKGRGGSPLHF. The CDR3 bases are TGTGCCTGGAGCGCCAAGGGCAGGGGAGGGTCACCCCTCCACTTT.

CDR3 DNA sequence: TGTGCCAGCACCGCACAGGGTGCGTCCTACAATGAGCAGTTCTTC. This encodes CASTAQGASYNEQFF. The chain links TRBV9 to TRBJ2-1; TRBD1 might be the D (6 bases). In germline, CDR1 is SGDLS, CDR2 YYNGEE. The CDR3 runs to 15 residues. The V and J ends lost 6 bases and 1 base respectively, with 14 bases between them.

V usage is TRBV10-3 and J usage is TRBJ2-5, with 9 bases fitting TRBD1. The V gene end was trimmed by 9 bases and the J gene end by 5 bases; junction bases not matched to a gene: 13. CDR3 length equals 15 residues. Germline loops: CDR1 ENHRY, CDR2 SYGVKD. The CDR3 spells CAMGGNRGRLETQYF. The CDR3 DNA reads TGTGCCATGGGGGGGAACAGGGGGCGCTTGGAGACCCAGTACTTC.

The chain links TRBV7-6 to TRBJ2-5, with D unclear. Trimming shortened V by 1 base and J by 0 bases, and 9 bases separated the two germline ends. The CDR3 has 15 amino acids. The V gene's germline CDR1 is SGHVS and CDR2 FNYEAQ. CDR3 loop: CASSLGSTYQETQYF. CDR3 coding DNA: TGTGCCAGCAGCTTAGGATCCACTTACCAAGAGACCCAGTACTTC.

V and J are TRBV6-1 and TRBJ1-1, with D perhaps matching TRBD1 (6 bases). The CDR3 runs to 15 residues. The germline V and J ends were trimmed by 3 bases and 7 bases, with 18 bases remaining between them. Germline V gives CDR1 MNHNS, CDR2 SASEGT. This chain's CDR3 is CASSEIQGRTSEAFF. CDR3 nucleotides: TGTGCCAGCAGTGAGATACAGGGAAGAACGAGTGAAGCTTTCTTT.

The chain couples TRBV2 to TRBJ2-7; 7 bases agree with TRBD1. The CDR3 loop spans 15 amino acids. CDR1 and CDR2 from the germline V gene are SNHLY and FYNNEI. V was clipped by 6 bases and J by 4 bases; unmatched bases: 12. For the CDR3, the DNA is TGTGCCAGCAGCCTGAGACAGGGTTCGGGGTACGAGCAGTACTTC. Translating it yields CASSLRQGSGYEQYF.

This clone came up a few times. The chain links TRBV4-1 to TRBJ1-1; TRBD1 is a possible D gene (6 bases). Trimming cost V 2 bases and J 6 bases, with 19 bases left between them. The V gene's germline CDR1 is MGHRA and CDR2 YSYEKL. CDR3 length: 16 residues. The CDR3, as DNA: TGCGCCAGCAGCCAAAGAAAGATCCACAGGGTCGCTGAAGCTTTCTTT. It is translated as CASSQRKIHRVAEAFF.

The rearrangement links TRBV5-1 to TRBJ1-1; D uncertain. V shed 5 bases and J shed 0 bases, with 17 bases lying between them. The length of the CDR3 is 16 residues. Germline CDR1 SGHRS, CDR2 YFSETQ. CDR3 residues: CASRSTGLTMNTEAFF. Here the CDR3 DNA reads TGCGCCAGCAGATCTACGGGGTTGACCATGAACACTGAAGCTTTCTTT. Full variable domain (outside the CDR3, taken from reference TRBV5-1 and TRBJ1-1): KAGVTQTPRYLIKTRGQQVTLSCSPISGHRSVSWYQQTPGQGLQFLFEYFSETQRNKGNFPGRFSGRQFSNSRSEMNVSTLELGDSALYLCASRSTGLTMNTEAFFGQGTRLTVV.

J is TRBJ1-2 and V is TRBV6-5; the match to TRBD1 covers 7 bases. The germline gives CDR1 MNHEY, CDR2 SVGAGI. The CDR3 is 15 amino acids. J lost 4 bases, V lost 3 bases, and 8 bases had no gene match. The CDR3 is CASSYHRDSIYGYTF. The DNA of the CDR3 is TGTGCCAGCAGTTATCACCGGGACAGTATCTATGGCTACACCTTC.

The chain is built from TRBV7-9 and TRBJ2-1; 9 bases are a match to TRBD2. CDR3 length: 16 amino acids. The junction had 7 bases not matched to a gene; V was cut back by 5 bases and J by 2 bases. From germline, CDR1 is SEHNR and CDR2 FQNEAQ (reference sequence). CDR3 sequence (DNA): TGTGCCAGCAGCCCCTTAGCGGGAGCCCCCTACAATGAGCAGTTCTTC. Amino acids: CASSPLAGAPYNEQFF.

The chain carries TRBV9 and TRBJ2-5; TRBD2 agrees at 12 bases. Germline-derived CDR1 and CDR2 are SGDLS and YYNGEE. Trimming cost V 4 bases and J 5 bases; bases outside gene matches: 15. The CDR3 is made up of 18 amino acids. The CDR3 is CASSPGGELAGGRETQYF. The CDR3 DNA reads TGTGCCAGCAGCCCAGGAGGTGAACTAGCGGGGGGCCGGGAGACCCAGTACTTC.